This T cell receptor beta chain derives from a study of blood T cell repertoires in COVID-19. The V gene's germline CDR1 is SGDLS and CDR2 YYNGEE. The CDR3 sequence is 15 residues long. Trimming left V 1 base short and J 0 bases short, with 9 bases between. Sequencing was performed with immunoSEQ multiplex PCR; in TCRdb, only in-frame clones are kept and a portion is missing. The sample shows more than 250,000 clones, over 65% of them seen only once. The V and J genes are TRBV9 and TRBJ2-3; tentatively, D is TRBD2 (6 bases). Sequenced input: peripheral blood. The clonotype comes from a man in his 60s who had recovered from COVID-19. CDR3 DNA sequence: TGTGCCAGCAGCGTACGGCGGGGAAGCACAGATACGCAGTATTTT. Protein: CASSVRRGSTDTQYF.